One TCR beta chain is described in this entry. No cognate antigen has been identified for it. Nothing much larger sits one base from this clone, and base qualities are not available. This record comes from a study of blood T cell repertoires in COVID-19 (TCRdb year 2020). Background for the entire study: Samples covering the acute and convalescent phases of COVID-19 were provided by collaborators in the United States, Italy and Spain. Nearly every sample came with metadata listing a de-identified subject ID, COVID-19 status, age in years and sex. The repertoires were released in a freely available public database meant as a resource for research on the immune response to SARS-CoV-2. Samples were obtained from the ongoing ImmuneRACE study (first 160 participants) and from about 1,300 subjects provided by 6 global collaborators. The prospective study material was composed of cDNA or gDNA derived from T cells, B-cell-depleted T cells, or PBMCs. HLA class I and class II types, where available, came from metadata supplied by the sample provider rather than from assay-based typing. The dataset comprised deeply sampled blood TCRbeta repertoires from subjects exposed to, actively infected with, or recovered from COVID-19.

Each collaborating institution followed its own protocols to collect whole blood in K2EDTA tubes. For TCRbeta analysis, collaborator samples were shipped as frozen whole blood, as isolated PBMCs, or as DNA extracted from either sample type. TCRbeta CDR3 regions were amplified from genomic DNA by means of the immunoSEQ Assay, a bias-controlled multiplex PCR. Regarding the original processing steps: Nucleated cell counts per sample were estimated from amplification of reference gene primers within the assay. Sequence reads were collapsed and filtered to measure the absolute abundance of every unique TCRbeta CDR3 rearrangement. For each sample, productive Simpson clonality was calculated as the square root of Simpson's diversity index over productive rearrangements. TCRdb stores this immuneACCESS table with in-frame sequences only. Part of the clones is absent; in the studies checked, under half of the shortfall reflects unresolved V genes, and no reason is known for the rest. That table gives V, J and clone size, and the DNA gave D and trimming. The table for this sample lists 230,000 or so clones; roughly 87% of them were counted only once. The ten largest clones represent 1.9% of the sample.

Broader findings and caveats from the paper: How much clinical and demographic metadata was included differed by source and by participant, and the metadata was provided uncurated.

The germline V gene encodes CDR1 LGHNA and CDR2 YNFKEQ. After removal of 0 bases from V and 4 bases from J, the junction retains 9 bases not matched to a gene. The CDR3 goes from the cysteine to the phenylalanine over 17 residues. The only DNA kept is the CDR3, 51 bases in frame from the first base. The clonotype originates from a man in his forties with active or convalescent COVID-19. The chain is encoded by TRBV4-2 joined to TRBJ2-1, with 7 middle bases fitting TRBD2. Sample: peripheral blood. The CDR3 in this case is CASSQEVGRGTYNEQFF. The DNA sequence is as follows: TGTGCCAGCAGCCAAGAAGTTGGGCGGGGGACTTACAATGAGCAGTTCTTC.